These 8 T cell receptor beta chains came from one sample sequenced in a study of blood T cell repertoires in COVID-19. Using immunoSEQ multiplex PCR, the repertoire was profiled, and TCRdb retains in-frame clones only, with some absent. The data show roughly 30,000 clones, approximately 80% seen once. What was sequenced was peripheral blood. The receptors originated from a woman aged 60-75 years with acute or convalescent COVID-19.

The chain combines TRBV7-2 with TRBJ2-1; 7 nucleotides agree with TRBD2. Germline CDR1 reads SGHTA; CDR2 reads FQGNSA. The CDR3 loop spans 15 amino acids. V lost 8 bases to trimming and J lost 9 bases; unmatched junction nucleotides: 16. CDR3 protein: CASGGGYREESEQFF. CDR3 bases: TGTGCCAGCGGGGGGGGATACCGGGAGGAGAGTGAGCAGTTCTTC.

This chain joins TRBV2 and TRBJ2-7; TRBD1 matches 7 bases. The V and J ends lost 8 bases and 7 bases, in that order; junction bases with no gene match: 11. The CDR3 totals 13 residues. Germline V lookup: CDR1 SNHLY, CDR2 FYNNEI. The CDR3, as DNA: TGTGCCAGCGAACTAAGGGGGCTGGGGGAGCAGTACTTC. Protein sequence: CASELRGLGEQYF.

This chain connects TRBV25-1 to TRBJ1-1; D is uncertain. This CDR3 is built from 13 residues. Germline-derived CDR1 and CDR2 are MGHDK and SYGVNS. The germline V and J ends were trimmed by 7 bases and 4 bases, with 13 bases remaining between them. CDR3 in amino acids: CASTYGGFTEAFF. CDR3 sequence (DNA): TGTGCCAGCACCTACGGAGGGTTCACTGAAGCTTTCTTT.

This chain links TRBV18 with TRBJ1-1, with 10 positions matching TRBD1. Germline V gene lookup returns CDR1 KGHSH and CDR2 LQKENI. CDR3 length: 18 amino acids. Trimming removed 4 bases from V and 1 base from J; junction bases left unmatched: 12. CDR3 in DNA: TGTGCCAGCTCACTCGTTACCGGGACAGGGGCCCGGAACACTGAAGCTTTCTTT. Encoded protein: CASSLVTGTGARNTEAFF.

The chain combines TRBV7-8 with TRBJ1-5, with 7 bases matching TRBD1. V was clipped by 5 bases and J by 0 bases; unmatched bases: 7. Germline V gene sequence: CDR1 SGHVS, CDR2 FQNEAQ. The CDR3 is made up of 16 amino acids. The CDR3 bases are TGTGCCAGCAGCCCGGACAGGCTCCATAGCAATCAGCCCCAGCATTTT. It codes for CASSPDRLHSNQPQHF. Supplemented by reference TRBV7-8 and TRBJ1-5, the full variable domain reads GAGVSQSPRYKVAKRGQDVALRCDPISGHVSLFWYQQALGQGPEFLTYFQNEAQLDKSGLPSDRFFAERPEGSVSTLKIQRTQQEDSAVYLCASSPDRLHSNQPQHFGDGTRLSIL.

The rearrangement joins TRBV5-1 to TRBJ2-7, with TRBD1 identical over 8 bases. The CDR3 is 12 amino acids. V was pared by 4 bases and J by 7 bases, with 4 bases of the junction left unmatched. The germline V gene has CDR1 SGHRS and CDR2 YFSETQ. CDR3 in amino acids: CASSGQGYEQYF. CDR3 DNA sequence: TGCGCCAGCAGCGGACAGGGATATGAGCAGTACTTC.

The chain is built from TRBV5-1 and TRBJ2-1; possible D gene TRBD2, 6 bases. Germline CDR1 is SGHRS and CDR2 is YFSETQ. The CDR3 covers 13 residues. V gave up 3 bases and J gave up 5 bases, with 9 bases separating them. The DNA of the CDR3 is TGCGCCAGCAGCTGGCGGGGTGACAATGAGCAGTTCTTC. It translates to CASSWRGDNEQFF.

V and J are TRBV28 and TRBJ2-2, with D possibly being TRBD1 (6 bases). V shed 8 bases and J shed 6 bases, with 10 bases lying between them. Germline V gene lookup returns CDR1 MDHEN and CDR2 SYDVKM. The CDR3 runs 12 residues. DNA for the CDR3: TGTGCCAGCCATAACAGGGCCGGGGAGCTGTTTTTT. This encodes CASHNRAGELFF.